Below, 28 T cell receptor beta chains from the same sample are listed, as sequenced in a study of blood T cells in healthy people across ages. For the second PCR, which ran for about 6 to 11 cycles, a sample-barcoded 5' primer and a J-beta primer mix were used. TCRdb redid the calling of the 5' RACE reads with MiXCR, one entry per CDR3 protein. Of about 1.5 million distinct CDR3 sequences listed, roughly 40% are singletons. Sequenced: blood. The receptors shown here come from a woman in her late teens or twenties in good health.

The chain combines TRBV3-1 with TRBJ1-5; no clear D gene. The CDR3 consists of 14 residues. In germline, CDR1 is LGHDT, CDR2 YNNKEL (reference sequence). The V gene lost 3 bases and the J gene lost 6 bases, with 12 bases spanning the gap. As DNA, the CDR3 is TGTGCCAGCAGCCAGACCACGGGTAGTCAGCCCCAGCATTTT. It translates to CASSQTTGSQPQHF.

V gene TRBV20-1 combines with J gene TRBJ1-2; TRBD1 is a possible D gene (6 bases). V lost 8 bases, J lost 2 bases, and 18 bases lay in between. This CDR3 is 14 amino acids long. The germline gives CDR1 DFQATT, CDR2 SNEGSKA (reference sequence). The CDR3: CSTTAGQQNYGYTF. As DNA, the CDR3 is TGCAGTACTACGGCTGGACAGCAAAACTATGGCTACACCTTC.

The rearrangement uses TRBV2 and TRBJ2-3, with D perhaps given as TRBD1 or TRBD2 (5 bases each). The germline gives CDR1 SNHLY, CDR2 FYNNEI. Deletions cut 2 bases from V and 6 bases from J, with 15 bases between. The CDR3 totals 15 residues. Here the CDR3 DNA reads TGTGCCAGCAGTGAAAGTGGGACCAGCTGGGATACGCAGTATTTT. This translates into CASSESGTSWDTQYF.

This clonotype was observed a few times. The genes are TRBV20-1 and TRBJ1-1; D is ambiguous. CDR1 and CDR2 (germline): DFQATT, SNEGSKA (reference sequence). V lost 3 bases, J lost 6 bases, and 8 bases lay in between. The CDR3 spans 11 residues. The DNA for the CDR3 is TGCAGTGCTAGTCGGGGTCCTGAAGCTTTCTTT. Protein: CSASRGPEAFF.

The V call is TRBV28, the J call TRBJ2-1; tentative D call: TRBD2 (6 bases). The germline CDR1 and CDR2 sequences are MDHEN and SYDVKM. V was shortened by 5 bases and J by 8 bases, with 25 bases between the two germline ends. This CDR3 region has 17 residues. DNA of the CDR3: TGTGCCAGCAGTATCGGTGTGGGGACTCGAAAGGCGGATGAGCAGTTCTTC. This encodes CASSIGVGTRKADEQFF. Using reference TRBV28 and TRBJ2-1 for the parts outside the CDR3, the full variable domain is DVKVTQSSRYLVKRTGEKVFLECVQDMDHENMFWYRQDPGLGLRLIYFSYDVKMKEKGDIPEGYSVSREKKERFSLILESASTNQTSMYLCASSIGVGTRKADEQFFGPGTRLTVL.

The CDR3 DNA follows: TGCAGTGCTAGACCGGGGGCCCTCACAGATACGCAGTATTTT. Its translation is CSARPGALTDTQYF. This chain uses TRBV20-1 with TRBJ2-3; either TRBD1 or TRBD2 may fit D (6 bases each). The CDR3 sequence is 14 residues long. Trimming stripped 2 bases from V and 2 bases from J, with 11 bases between. Germline CDR1 DFQATT, CDR2 SNEGSKA (reference sequence).

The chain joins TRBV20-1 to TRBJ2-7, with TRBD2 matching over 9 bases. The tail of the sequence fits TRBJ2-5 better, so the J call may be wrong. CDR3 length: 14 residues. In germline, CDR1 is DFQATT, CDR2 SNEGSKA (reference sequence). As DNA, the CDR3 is TGCAGTGCTAGACTAGCGGGGAATGGGGAGACCCAGTACTTC. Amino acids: CSARLAGNGETQYF.

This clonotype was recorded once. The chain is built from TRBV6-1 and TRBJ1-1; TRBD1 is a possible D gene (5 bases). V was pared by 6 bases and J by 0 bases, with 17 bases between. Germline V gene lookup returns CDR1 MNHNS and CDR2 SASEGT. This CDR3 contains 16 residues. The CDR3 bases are TGTGCCAGCAGGGGAAGATTCGACAGAGTGAACACTGAAGCTTTCTTT. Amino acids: CASRGRFDRVNTEAFF.

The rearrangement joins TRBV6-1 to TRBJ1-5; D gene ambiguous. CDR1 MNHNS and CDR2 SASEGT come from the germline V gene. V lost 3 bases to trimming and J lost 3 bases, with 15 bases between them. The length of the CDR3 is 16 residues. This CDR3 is CASSERRGGFNQPQHF. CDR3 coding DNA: TGTGCCAGCAGTGAGAGGAGAGGAGGATTCAATCAGCCCCAGCATTTT.

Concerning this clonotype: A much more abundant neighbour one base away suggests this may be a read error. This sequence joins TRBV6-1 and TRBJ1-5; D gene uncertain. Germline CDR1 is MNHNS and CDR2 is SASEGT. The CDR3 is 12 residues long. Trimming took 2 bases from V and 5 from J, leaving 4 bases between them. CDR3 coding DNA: TGTGCCAGCAGTGAACTAGATCAGCCCCAGCATTTT. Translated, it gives CASSELDQPQHF.

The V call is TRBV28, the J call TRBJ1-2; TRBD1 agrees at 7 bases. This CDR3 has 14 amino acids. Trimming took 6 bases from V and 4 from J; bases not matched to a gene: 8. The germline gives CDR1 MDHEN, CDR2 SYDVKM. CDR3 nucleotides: TGTGCCAGCAGCCCGGGACAGACAATCTATGGCTACACCTTC. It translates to CASSPGQTIYGYTF.

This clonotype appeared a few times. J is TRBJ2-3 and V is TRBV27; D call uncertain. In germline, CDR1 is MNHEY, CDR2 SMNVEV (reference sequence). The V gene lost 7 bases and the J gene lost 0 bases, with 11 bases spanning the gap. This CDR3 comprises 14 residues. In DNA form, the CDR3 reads TGTGCCAGCACTTCAACAAGTAGCACAGATACGCAGTATTTT. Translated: CASTSTSSTDTQYF.

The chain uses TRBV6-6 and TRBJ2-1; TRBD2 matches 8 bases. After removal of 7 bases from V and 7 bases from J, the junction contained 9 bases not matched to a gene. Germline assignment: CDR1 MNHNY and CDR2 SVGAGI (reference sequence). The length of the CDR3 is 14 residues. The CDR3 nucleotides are TGTGCCAGCAATATAGCGGGGTTATGGAATGAGCAGTTCTTC. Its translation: CASNIAGLWNEQFF.

CDR3 region: CSAPGQTERNEQYF. DNA of the CDR3: TGCAGTGCTCCTGGACAGACCGAGAGAAACGAGCAGTACTTC. The chain has TRBV20-1 and TRBJ2-4, with a possible D match to TRBD1 (6 bases). The J call may be in error: the DNA end matches TRBJ2-7 better. This CDR3 spans 14 amino acids. Germline CDR1 is DFQATT and CDR2 is SNEGSKA (reference sequence).

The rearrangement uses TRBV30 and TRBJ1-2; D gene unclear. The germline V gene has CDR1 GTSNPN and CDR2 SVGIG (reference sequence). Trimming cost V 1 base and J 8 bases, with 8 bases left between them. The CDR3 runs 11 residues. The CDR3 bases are TGTGCCTGGAGTGGATTGGGGGGCTACACCTTC. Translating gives CAWSGLGGYTF. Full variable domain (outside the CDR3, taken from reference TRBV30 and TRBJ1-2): SQTIHQWPATLVQPVGSPLSLECTVEGTSNPNLYWYRQAAGRGLQLLFYSVGIGQISSEVPQNLSASRPQDRQFILSSKKLLLSDSGFYLCAWSGLGGYTFGSGTRLTVV.

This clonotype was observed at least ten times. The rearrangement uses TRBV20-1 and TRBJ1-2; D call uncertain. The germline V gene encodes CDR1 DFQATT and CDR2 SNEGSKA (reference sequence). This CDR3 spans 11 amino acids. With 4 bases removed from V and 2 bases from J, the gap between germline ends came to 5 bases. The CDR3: CSATENYGYTF. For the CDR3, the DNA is TGCAGTGCTACGGAAAACTATGGCTACACCTTC.

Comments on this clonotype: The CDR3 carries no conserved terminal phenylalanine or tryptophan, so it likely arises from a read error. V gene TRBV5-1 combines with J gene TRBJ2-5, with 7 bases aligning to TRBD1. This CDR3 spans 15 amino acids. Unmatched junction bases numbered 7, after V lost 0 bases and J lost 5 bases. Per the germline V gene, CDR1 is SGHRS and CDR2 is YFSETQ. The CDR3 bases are TGCGCCAGCAGCTTGGGACAGGGCCGAGAGGAGACCCAGTACGTC. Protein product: CASSLGQGREETQYV.

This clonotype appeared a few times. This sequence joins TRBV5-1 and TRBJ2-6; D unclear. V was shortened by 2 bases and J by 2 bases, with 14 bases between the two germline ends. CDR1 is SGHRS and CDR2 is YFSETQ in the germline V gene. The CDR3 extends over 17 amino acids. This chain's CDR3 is CASSFGSLTPGANVLTF. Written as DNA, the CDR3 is TGCGCCAGCAGCTTCGGATCTCTTACACCTGGGGCCAACGTCCTGACTTTC.

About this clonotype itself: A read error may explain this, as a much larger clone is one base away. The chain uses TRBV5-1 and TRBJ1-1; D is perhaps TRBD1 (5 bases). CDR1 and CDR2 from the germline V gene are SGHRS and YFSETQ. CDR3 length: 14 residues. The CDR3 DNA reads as TGCGCCAGCCGCTTGGCGGGGCGGAGGACTGAAGCTTTCTTT. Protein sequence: CASRLAGRRTEAFF.

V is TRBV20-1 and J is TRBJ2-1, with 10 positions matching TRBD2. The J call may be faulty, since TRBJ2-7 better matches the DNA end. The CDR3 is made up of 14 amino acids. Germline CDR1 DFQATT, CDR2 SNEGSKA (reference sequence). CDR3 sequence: CSARVLAGVNEQYF. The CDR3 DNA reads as TGCAGTGCTAGGGTTCTAGCGGGAGTTAATGAGCAGTACTTC.

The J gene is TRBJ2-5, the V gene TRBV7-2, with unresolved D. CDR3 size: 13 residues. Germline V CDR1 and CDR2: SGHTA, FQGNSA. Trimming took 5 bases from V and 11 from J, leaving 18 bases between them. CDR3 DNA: TGTGCCAGCAGCCCACAAGGGTTCAATGAGCAGTACTTC. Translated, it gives CASSPQGFNEQYF.

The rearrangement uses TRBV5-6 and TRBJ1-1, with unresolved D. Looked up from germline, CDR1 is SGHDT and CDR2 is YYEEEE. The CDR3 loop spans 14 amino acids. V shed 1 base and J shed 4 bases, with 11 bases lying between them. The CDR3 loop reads CASSLLVDPTEAFF. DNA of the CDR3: TGTGCCAGCAGCTTGTTGGTCGACCCCACTGAAGCTTTCTTT. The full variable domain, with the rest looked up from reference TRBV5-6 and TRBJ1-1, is DAGVTQSPTHLIKTRGQQVTLRCSPKSGHDTVSWYQQALGQGPQFIFQYYEEEERQRGNFPDRFSGHQFPNYSSELNVNALLLGDSALYLCASSLLVDPTEAFFGQGTRLTVV.

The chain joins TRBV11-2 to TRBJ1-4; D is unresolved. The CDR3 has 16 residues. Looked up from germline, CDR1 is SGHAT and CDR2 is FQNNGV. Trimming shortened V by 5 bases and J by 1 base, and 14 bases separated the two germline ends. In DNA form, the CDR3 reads TGTGCCAGCAGCCCAGCCCCAGTGATAACTAATGAAAAACTGTTTTTT. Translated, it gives CASSPAPVITNEKLFF. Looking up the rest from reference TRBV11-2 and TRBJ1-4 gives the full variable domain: EAGVAQSPRYKIIEKRQSVAFWCNPISGHATLYWYQQILGQGPKLLIQFQNNGVVDDSQLPKDRFSAERLKGVDSTLKIQPAKLEDSAVYLCASSPAPVITNEKLFFGSGTQLSVL.

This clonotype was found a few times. This CDR3 is CASSQALDGGEQYF. Written as DNA, the CDR3 is TGCGCCAGCAGCCAAGCCCTTGACGGGGGGGAGCAGTACTTC. The V and J genes are TRBV4-1 and TRBJ2-7; the match to TRBD2 covers 7 bases. V was pared by 1 base and J by 7 bases, with 7 bases of the junction left unmatched. Germline V lookup: CDR1 MGHRA, CDR2 YSYEKL. This CDR3 has 14 amino acids.

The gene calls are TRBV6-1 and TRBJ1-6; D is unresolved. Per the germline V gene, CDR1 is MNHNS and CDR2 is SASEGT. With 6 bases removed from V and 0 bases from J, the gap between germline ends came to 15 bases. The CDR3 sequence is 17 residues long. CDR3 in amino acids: CASSVPTYLSYNSPLHF. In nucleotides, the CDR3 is TGTGCCAGCAGCGTTCCGACATACCTCTCCTATAATTCACCCCTCCACTTT.

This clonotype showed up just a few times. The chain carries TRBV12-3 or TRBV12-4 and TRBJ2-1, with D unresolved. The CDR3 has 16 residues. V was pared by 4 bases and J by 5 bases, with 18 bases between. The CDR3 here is CASSSPLGYTNNEQFF. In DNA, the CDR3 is TGTGCCAGCAGTTCGCCGCTAGGATATACCAACAATGAGCAGTTCTTC.

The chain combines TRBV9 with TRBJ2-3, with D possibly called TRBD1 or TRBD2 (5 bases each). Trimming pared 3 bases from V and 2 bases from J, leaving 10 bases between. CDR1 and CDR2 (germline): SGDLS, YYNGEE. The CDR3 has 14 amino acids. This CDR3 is CASSGGTPTDTQYF. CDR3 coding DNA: TGTGCCAGCAGCGGGGGGACCCCCACAGATACGCAGTATTTT. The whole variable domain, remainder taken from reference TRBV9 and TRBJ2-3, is DSGVTQTPKHLITATGQRVTLRCSPRSGDLSVYWYQQSLDQGLQFLIQYYNGEERAKGNILERFSAQQFPDLHSELNLSSLELGDSALYFCASSGGTPTDTQYFGPGTRLTVL.

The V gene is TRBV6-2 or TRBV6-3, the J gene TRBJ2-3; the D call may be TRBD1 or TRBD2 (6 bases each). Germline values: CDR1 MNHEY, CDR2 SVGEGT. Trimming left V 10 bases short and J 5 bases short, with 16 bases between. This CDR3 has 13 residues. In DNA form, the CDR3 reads TGTGCCATCTCAAGGGGGGCCCAAGATACGCAGTATTTT. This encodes CAISRGAQDTQYF.